This TCR beta chain originates from a study of blood T cell repertoires in COVID-19. Across the whole study: COVID-19 samples, acute and convalescent, were from the United States, Italy and Spain.

CDR3 length: 14 amino acids. Per germline, CDR1 KGHSH and CDR2 LQKENI. V was cut by 3 bases and J by 0 bases, with 8 bases left in between. Authors' processing steps: Reference gene primers were amplified, and this amplification served to estimate nucleated cell counts. The data were produced by immunoSEQ multiplex PCR, yet TCRdb's version contains in-frame clones alone and is incomplete. V, J and clone size derive from that table, while D and trimming were established from the DNA sequence. This repertoire shows some 400,000 clones, just over 90% found once; its top ten account for more than 0.85%. Sequencing was carried out using PBMCs or T cells enriched from blood (not recorded which). This rearrangement joins TRBV18 to TRBJ1-1, with D perhaps matching TRBD1 (5 bases). The receptor's source is a woman aged 35 to 49 who had been exposed to COVID-19. The CDR3 DNA reads TGTGCCAGCTCACCCGACAGAGTGAACACTGAAGCTTTCTTT. This sequence encodes CASSPDRVNTEAFF.